This TCR beta chain was captured by sequencing in a study of read filtering for tumor transcriptome and immune sequencing. About the study: Patients were some 16 male and some 15 female, mean age 65.9 years, range 47 to 80.

At the time of active disease, bone marrow was collected from every patient. V gave up 4 bases and J gave up 7 bases, with 23 bases separating them. Per the germline V gene, CDR1 is MNHEY and CDR2 is SVGAGI. There are 16 residues in the CDR3. This clonotype has a count of ten or more. From about 0.4 ug of RNA, a library with molecular barcoded alpha/delta and beta/gamma adaptors was made. TCRdb reprocessed the reads with MiXCR, giving one entry per CDR3 protein. Here the sample spans about 40,000 distinct CDR3 sequences, about 10% being singletons. The chain uses TRBV6-5 and TRBJ2-7; tentatively, D is TRBD1 or TRBD2 (5 bases each). Sequenced: a population of CD138-negative cells sorted from bone marrow. The receptor was isolated from a donor aged 40 or older with multiple myeloma. CDR3 nucleotides: TGTGCCAGCAGTTCCCGGGCCGGGGCTTACGAGGGAGAGCAGTACTTC. Its protein is CASSSRAGAYEGEQYF.